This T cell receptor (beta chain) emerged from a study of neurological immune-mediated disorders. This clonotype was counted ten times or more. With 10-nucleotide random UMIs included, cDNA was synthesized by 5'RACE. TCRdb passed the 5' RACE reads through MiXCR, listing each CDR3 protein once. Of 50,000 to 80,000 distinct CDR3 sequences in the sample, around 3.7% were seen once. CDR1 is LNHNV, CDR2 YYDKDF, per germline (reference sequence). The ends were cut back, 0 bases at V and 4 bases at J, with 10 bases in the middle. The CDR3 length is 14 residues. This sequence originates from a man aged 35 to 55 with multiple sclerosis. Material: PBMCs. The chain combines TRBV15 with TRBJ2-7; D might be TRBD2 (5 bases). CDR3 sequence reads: CATSRDPSGYEQYF. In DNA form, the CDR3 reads TGTGCCACCAGCAGAGATCCGAGCGGATACGAGCAGTACTTC.